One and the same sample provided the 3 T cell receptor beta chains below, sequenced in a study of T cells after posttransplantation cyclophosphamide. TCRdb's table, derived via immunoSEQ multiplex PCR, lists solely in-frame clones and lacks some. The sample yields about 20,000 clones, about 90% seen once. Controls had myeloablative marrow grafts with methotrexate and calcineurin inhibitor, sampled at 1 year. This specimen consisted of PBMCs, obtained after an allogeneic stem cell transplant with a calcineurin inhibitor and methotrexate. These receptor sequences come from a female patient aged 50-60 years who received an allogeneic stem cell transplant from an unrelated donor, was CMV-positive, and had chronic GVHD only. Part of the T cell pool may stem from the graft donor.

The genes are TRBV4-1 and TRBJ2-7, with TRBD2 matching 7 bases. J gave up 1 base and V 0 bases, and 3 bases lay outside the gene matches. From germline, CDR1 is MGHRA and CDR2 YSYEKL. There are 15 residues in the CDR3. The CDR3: CASSQDLAASYEQYF. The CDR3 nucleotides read TGCGCCAGCAGCCAAGACCTAGCGGCGTCCTACGAGCAGTACTTC.

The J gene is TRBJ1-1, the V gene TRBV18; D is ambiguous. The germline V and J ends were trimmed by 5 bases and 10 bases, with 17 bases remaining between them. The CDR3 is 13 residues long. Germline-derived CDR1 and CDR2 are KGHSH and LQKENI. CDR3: CASSRLEGPGAFF. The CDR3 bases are TGTGCCAGCTCAAGGCTGGAGGGCCCGGGAGCTTTCTTT. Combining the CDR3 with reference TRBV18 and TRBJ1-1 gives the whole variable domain NAGVMQNPRHLVRRRGQEARLRCSPMKGHSHVYWYRQLPEEGLKFMVYLQKENIIDESGMPKERFSAEFPKEGPSILRIQQVVRGDSAAYFCASSRLEGPGAFFGQGTRLTVV.

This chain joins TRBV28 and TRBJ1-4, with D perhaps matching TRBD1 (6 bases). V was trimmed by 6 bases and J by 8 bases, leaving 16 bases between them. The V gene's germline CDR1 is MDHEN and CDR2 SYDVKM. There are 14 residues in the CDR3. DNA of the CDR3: TGTGCCAGCAGGATACCGGGACATCGGGAAAAACTGTTTTTT. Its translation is CASRIPGHREKLFF. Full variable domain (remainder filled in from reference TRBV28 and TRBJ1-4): DVKVTQSSRYLVKRTGEKVFLECVQDMDHENMFWYRQDPGLGLRLIYFSYDVKMKEKGDIPEGYSVSREKKERFSLILESASTNQTSMYLCASRIPGHREKLFFGSGTQLSVL.